This TCR beta chain emerged from a study of blood T cell repertoires in COVID-19. At the level of the study: The United States, Italy and Spain supplied acute and convalescent COVID-19 samples.

The CDR3 is 11 residues long. The germline V gene has CDR1 LNHDA and CDR2 SQIVND (reference sequence). Original processing methods: Quantification of nucleated cells was approximated via reference gene primer amplification. Clones were sequenced by immunoSEQ multiplex PCR, and TCRdb holds only the in-frame ones, with some missing. From that table come the V and J calls and clone size; the DNA was used to work out D and trimming. The sample comprises some 250,000 clones, less than 90% of which are singletons, and approximately 6.2% rests with the top ten. This chain joins TRBV19 and TRBJ2-1, with 9 nucleotides matching TRBD2. The sequencing sample was made of peripheral blood. The TCR comes from a man aged 55 to 70 with acute or convalescent COVID-19. CDR3 sequence (DNA): TGTGGTAGCGGGAGCCAAAATGAGCAGTTCTTC. This sequence encodes CGSGSQNEQFF.